This T cell receptor beta chain was retrieved from a study of T cells in localized non-small cell lung cancer. Using immunoSEQ multiplex PCR, the repertoire was profiled, and TCRdb retains in-frame clones only, with some absent. Here the sample spans tens of thousands of clones, around 89% being singletons. Points from the study as a whole: In adjacent lung, a median roughly 53 of the top 100 tumor clones were found. There was an association of higher blood T cell density with longer overall survival. Among the tissues sampled, uninvolved adjacent lung had the highest T cell clonality, above tumor.

The V end lost 3 bases, the J end lost 2 bases, and 17 bases lay between the germline ends. Per germline, CDR1 GTSNPN and CDR2 SVGIG (reference sequence). The CDR3 sequence is 16 residues long. Concerning this clone: Its antigen is still unknown.

The sequence was collected from a woman aged 35 to 69 with stage I squamous cell lung carcinoma. The source material was peripheral blood, sampled before any cancer treatment. The gene calls are TRBV30 and TRBJ1-3; tentative D call: TRBD1 (6 bases). CDR3 bases: TGTGCCTGGAGGCCGGAGGTTCGGGGGCCTGGAAACACCATATATTTT. This encodes CAWRPEVRGPGNTIYF.